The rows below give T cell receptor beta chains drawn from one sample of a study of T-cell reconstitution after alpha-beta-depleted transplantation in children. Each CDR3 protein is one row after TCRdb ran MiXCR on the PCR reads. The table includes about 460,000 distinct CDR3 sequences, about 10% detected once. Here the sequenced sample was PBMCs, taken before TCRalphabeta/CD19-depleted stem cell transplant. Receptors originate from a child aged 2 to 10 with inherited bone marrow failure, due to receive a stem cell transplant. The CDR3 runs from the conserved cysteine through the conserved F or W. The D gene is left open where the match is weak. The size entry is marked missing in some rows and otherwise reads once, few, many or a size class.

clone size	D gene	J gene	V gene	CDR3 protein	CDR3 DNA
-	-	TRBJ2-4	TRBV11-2	CASGRIAKNIQYF	TGTGCCAGCGGCCGAATAGCCAAAAACATTCAGTACTTC
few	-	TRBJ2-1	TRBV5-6	CASSFRGLNEQFF	TGTGCCAGCAGCTTTCGGGGACTCAATGAGCAGTTCTTC
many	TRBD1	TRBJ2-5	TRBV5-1	CASSSGQGETQYF	TGCGCCAGCAGCTCCGGACAGGGGGAGACCCAGTACTTC
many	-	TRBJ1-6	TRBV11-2	CASSPRGLNSPLHF	TGTGCCAGCAGCCCCCGTGGTCTGAATTCACCCCTCCACTTT
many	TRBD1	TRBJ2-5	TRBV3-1	CASSQVGGRDQETQYF	TGTGCCAGCAGCCAAGTAGGGGGCAGGGACCAAGAGACCCAGTACTTC
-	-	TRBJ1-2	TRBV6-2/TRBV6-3	CASSLHPRNYGYTF	TGTGCCAGCAGTCTACATCCCAGAAACTATGGCTACACCTTC
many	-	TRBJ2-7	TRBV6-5	CASSYSSTYEQYF	TGTGCCAGCAGTTACTCGTCCACCTACGAGCAGTACTTC
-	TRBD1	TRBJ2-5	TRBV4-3	CASSQDVGQKETQYF	TGCGCCAGCAGCCAAGATGTGGGACAGAAAGAGACCCAGTACTTC
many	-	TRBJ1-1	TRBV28	CASSLEGGMVNTEAFF	TGTGCCAGCAGTTTAGAGGGGGGGATGGTGAACACTGAAGCTTTCTTT
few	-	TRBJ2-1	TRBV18	CASSPPSDNEQFF	TGTGCCAGCTCACCGCCTAGCGACAATGAGCAGTTCTTC
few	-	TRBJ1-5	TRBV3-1	CASSQVSGANQPQHF	TGTGCCAGCAGCCAAGTGTCAGGGGCGAATCAGCCCCAGCATTTT
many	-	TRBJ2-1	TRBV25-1	CASSTGGELFDEQFF	TGTGCCAGCAGTACAGGGGGGGAACTTTTCGATGAGCAGTTCTTC
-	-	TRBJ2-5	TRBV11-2	CASSSEPPRGFEETQYF	TGTGCCAGCAGCTCAGAACCGCCCAGGGGCTTTGAAGAGACCCAGTACTTC
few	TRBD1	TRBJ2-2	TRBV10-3	CAISESRTGFTGELFF	TGTGCCATCAGTGAGTCAAGGACAGGCTTCACCGGGGAGCTGTTTTTT
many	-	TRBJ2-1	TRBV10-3	CAISEAGTRNEQFF	TGTGCCATCAGTGAAGCCGGGACCCGGAATGAGCAGTTCTTC
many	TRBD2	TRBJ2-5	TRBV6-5	CASSYLAGSGDGNQETQYF	TGTGCCAGCAGTTACTTGGCCGGAAGCGGGGATGGCAACCAAGAGACCCAGTACTTC
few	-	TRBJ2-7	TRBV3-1	CASSQAHRKVDEQYF	TGTGCCAGCAGCCAAGCTCACAGGAAGGTGGACGAGCAGTACTTC
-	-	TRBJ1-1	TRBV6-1	CASSERGRSTEAFF	TGTGCCAGCAGTGAACGGGGACGGAGCACTGAAGCTTTCTTT
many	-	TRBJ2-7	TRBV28	CASTLRALKEQYF	TGTGCCAGCACCCTCCGGGCCCTAAAAGAGCAGTACTTC
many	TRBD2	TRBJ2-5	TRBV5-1	CASGLAGQGETQYF	TGCGCCAGCGGACTAGCGGGACAGGGGGAGACCCAGTACTTC
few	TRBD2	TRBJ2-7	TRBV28	CASQRERGYEQYF	TGTGCCAGTCAGCGGGAGCGGGGCTACGAGCAGTACTTC
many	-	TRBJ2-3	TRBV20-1	CSVSYYSDTQYF	TGCAGTGTATCCTACTACTCAGATACGCAGTATTTT
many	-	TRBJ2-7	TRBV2	CASSDQGTFYEQYF	TGTGCCAGCAGCGACCAGGGGACATTCTACGAGCAGTACTTC
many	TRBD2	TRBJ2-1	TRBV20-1	CSARGVERGYNEQFF	TGCAGTGCTAGAGGGGTCGAGCGGGGGTACAATGAGCAGTTCTTC
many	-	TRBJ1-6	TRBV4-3	CASSLLGTTNSPLHF	TGCGCCAGCAGCCTTTTAGGGACAACGAATTCACCCCTCCACTTT
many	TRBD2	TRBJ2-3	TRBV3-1	CASSQVGTSGTDTQYF	TGTGCCAGCAGCCAAGTCGGGACTAGCGGCACAGATACGCAGTATTTT
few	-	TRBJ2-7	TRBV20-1	CSASPEGVPYEQYF	TGCAGTGCTAGTCCGGAGGGGGTCCCCTACGAGCAGTACTTC
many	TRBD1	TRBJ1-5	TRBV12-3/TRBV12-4	CASRQGQPQHF	TGTGCCAGCAGACAGGGGCAGCCCCAGCATTTT
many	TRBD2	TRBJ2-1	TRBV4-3	CASSQDELAGYNEQFF	TGCGCCAGCAGCCAAGATGAACTAGCGGGCTACAATGAGCAGTTCTTC
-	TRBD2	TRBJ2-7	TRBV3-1	CAISLRGLAGGIYEQYF	TGTGCCATCAGTTTAAGGGGACTAGCGGGAGGGATCTACGAGCAGTACTTC
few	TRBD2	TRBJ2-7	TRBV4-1	CASSQVVGGGEREQYF	TGCGCCAGCAGCCAAGTTGTGGGCGGGGGGGAGCGGGAGCAGTACTTC
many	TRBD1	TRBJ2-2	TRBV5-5	CASRPTGGYTGELFF	TGTGCCAGCAGGCCAACAGGGGGCTACACCGGGGAGCTGTTTTTT
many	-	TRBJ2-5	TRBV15	CATSRDRAQETQYF	TGTGCCACCAGCAGAGACAGGGCCCAAGAGACCCAGTACTTC
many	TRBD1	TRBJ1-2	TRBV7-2	CASSLGSGGHGYTF	TGTGCCAGCAGCTTAGGCTCAGGGGGCCATGGCTACACCTTC
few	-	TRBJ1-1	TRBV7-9	CASSPDQGTVTFF	TGTGCCAGCAGCCCAGATCAGGGGACGGTAACTTTCTTT
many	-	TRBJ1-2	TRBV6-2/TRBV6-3	CASSLQENYGYTF	TGTGCCAGCAGTCTCCAGGAGAACTATGGCTACACCTTC
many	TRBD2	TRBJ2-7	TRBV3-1	CASSYGTSGSVPSYEQYF	TGTGCCAGCAGCTACGGGACTAGCGGGAGTGTCCCGTCATACGAGCAGTACTTC
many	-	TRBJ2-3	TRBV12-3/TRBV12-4	CASSLSPGRDTQYF	TGTGCCAGCAGTTTGAGCCCGGGACGAGATACGCAGTATTTT
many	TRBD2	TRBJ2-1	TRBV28	CASGSGARRNEQFF	TGTGCCAGTGGGAGCGGGGCCAGGCGGAATGAGCAGTTCTTC
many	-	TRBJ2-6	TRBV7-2	CASSWGSGANVLTF	TGTGCCAGCAGCTGGGGTTCTGGGGCCAACGTCCTGACTTTC
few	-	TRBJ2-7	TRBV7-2	CASSLARQAYEQYF	TGTGCCAGCAGCTTAGCGCGGCAGGCCTACGAGCAGTACTTC
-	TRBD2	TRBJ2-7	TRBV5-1	CARSLELAGSNEQYF	TGCGCCAGAAGCTTGGAACTAGCGGGTTCCAACGAGCAGTACTTC
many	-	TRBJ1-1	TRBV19	CASSIRLNTEAFF	TGTGCCAGTAGTATACGGCTGAACACTGAAGCTTTCTTT
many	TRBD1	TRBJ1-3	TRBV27	CASSFRGPSGNTIYF	TGTGCCAGCAGTTTCAGGGGGCCCTCTGGAAACACCATATATTTT
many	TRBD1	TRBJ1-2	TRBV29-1	CSVDRGPLAGYTF	TGCAGCGTTGATAGGGGGCCTTTAGCGGGCTACACCTTC
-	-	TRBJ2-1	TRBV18	CASSPPGRGPYNEQFF	TGTGCCAGCTCACCACCCGGTCGGGGACCGTACAATGAGCAGTTCTTC
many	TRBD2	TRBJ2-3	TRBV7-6	CASSLVAGASESQYF	TGTGCCAGCAGCTTAGTAGCGGGAGCCTCCGAATCGCAGTATTTT
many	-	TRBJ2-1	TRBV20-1	CSARGSSSYNEQFF	TGCAGTGCTAGGGGCTCGAGCTCCTACAATGAGCAGTTCTTC